This T cell receptor (beta chain) stems from a study of T cell clones after liver transplantation (dated 2019 in TCRdb). About the investigation overall: The samples were obtained from ITN030ST, a randomized trial that attempted immunosuppression withdrawal within 2 years after liver transplantation. Donor-reactive T cell clones were identified using TCRbeta sequencing after a pre-transplant mixed lymphocyte reaction and were then followed in post-transplant blood. Third party-reactive TCRbeta sequences were also identified from pre-transplant MLRs to serve as an antigen-independent comparator for donor-reactive sequences. Of the eight recipients, three were HCV-positive, while the remaining recipients had been transplanted for non-autoimmune, non-viral indications. The subjects received no induction therapy and were kept on standard immunosuppression until randomization at 12-24 months post-transplant. Tolerance was defined as complete immunosuppression withdrawal for at least one year with no rise in liver enzymes beyond twice the upper limit of normal. Blood samples were collected pre-transplant, then pre-randomization ahead of withdrawal, and finally post-randomization once withdrawal had either been completed or failed. The studied cohort comprised 8 liver transplant recipients, 3 classified as tolerant and 5 as non-tolerant.

Thawed unstimulated PBMCs were stained for CD3, CD4 and CD8 and FACS-sorted into CD3+CD4+ and CD3+CD8+ populations. All 8 studied subjects were randomized to withdrawal of immunosuppression. Genomic DNA was isolated with the Qiagen DNeasy Blood and Tissue Kit. Remarks on this clone: Its binding antigen is unknown. No quality values exist for individual bases; no much larger clone is one base distant.

General findings and caveats noted by the study authors: Circulating donor-reactive CD4 TCRbeta sequences fell significantly post-transplant in most of the 8 subjects, irrespective of tolerance or HCV status. Donor-reactive sequences declined more than third party-reactive ones, suggesting partial antigen-specific deletion unrelated to withdrawal success. After accounting for repertoire turnover, donor-reactive detection was significantly reduced in 7 of 8 subjects for CD4 and 8 of 8 for CD8. Because allograft tissue specimens were not available, migration of donor-reactive T cells into the graft, rather than deletion, may have occurred. Low numbers of available donor cells limited the measurable donor-reactive repertoire in two subjects. The conclusions were preliminary, being limited by small, heterogeneous patient numbers and by non-standardized post-transplant time points.

After removal of 4 bases from V and 0 bases from J, the junction retains 7 bases not matched to a gene. The CDR3 goes from the cysteine to the phenylalanine over 17 residues. Here the CDR3 DNA is all that survives: 51 bases in frame from base 1. In the germline V gene (reference sequence), CDR1 corresponds to SGHNT and CDR2 to YYREEE. Frozen genomic DNA underwent high-throughput TCRbeta CDR3 sequencing by immunoSEQ, including PCR amplification, mapping, bias correction and internal controls. The study's own analysis went as follows. Productive rearrangements were retained, and unique TCRbeta sequences were defined by the CDR3 nucleotide sequence together with the V and J gene. For a sequence to be called donor-reactive, it needed a frequency of at least 0.01% and at least 5-fold expansion in CFSE-low cells compared with unstimulated pre-transplant cells. Per-subject minimum frequency thresholds, based on the lowest-template unstimulated sample, ensured at least 90% detection power. Repertoire turnover was measured by Jensen-Shannon divergence between the top 1000 TCRbeta sequences post- and pre-transplant. Two-sided Fisher's exact tests were used to test for changes in the detection of donor-reactive sequences. TCRdb stores this immuneACCESS table with in-frame sequences only. Part of the clones is absent; in the studies checked, under half of the shortfall reflects unresolved V genes, and no reason is known for the rest. V, J and clone size reflect that table, while D and trimming were determined from the DNA. This sample has about 33,000 clones in its table, and about 93% of those were observed once. In total, the top ten clones hold roughly 27% of the sample.

This sequence uses TRBV5-4 and TRBJ2-2; TRBD2 aligns with 9 central bases. The receptor comes from a human patient who received a liver transplant. Some T cells seen after a transplant may have their origin in the graft donor. Sample: CD8+ T cells from blood, taken 12 months after liver transplant. Here is the DNA: TGTGCCAGCAGCCTCAGGACTAGCGCTACGAACACCGGGGAGCTGTTTTTT. It specifies CASSLRTSATNTGELFF. Joined to the reference TRBV5-4 and TRBJ2-2 proteins, this CDR3 gives the full variable domain: ETGVTQSPTHLIKTRGQQVTLRCSSQSGHNTVSWYQQALGQGPQFIFQYYREEENGRGNFPPRFSGLQFPNYSSELNVNALELDDSALYLCASSLRTSATNTGELFFGEGSRLTVL.